This T cell receptor beta chain came from a study of control samples from healthy donors and cancer patients. Germline values: CDR1 SGHDT, CDR2 YYEEEE. V was cut by 0 bases and J by 8 bases, with 11 bases left in between. This CDR3 is 14 amino acids long. The protocol was immunoSEQ multiplex PCR, while the TCRdb copy is restricted to in-frame clones and leaves out a portion. The sample lists 140,000 to 150,000 clones; roughly nine tenths were seen once. Sequenced: blood. V and J are TRBV5-6 and TRBJ2-2; a possible D gene is TRBD2 (5 bases). This clonotype was obtained from a man younger than 45 in good health. The DNA of the CDR3 is TGTGCCAGCAGCTTGGGCTCGACTAAAGGGGAGCTGTTTTTT. It codes for CASSLGSTKGELFF.